Below, one TCR beta chain is given with its context. The CDR3 runs 12 residues. CDR1 is MNHEY and CDR2 is SVGEGT in the germline V gene. Between the trimmed V and J ends, which lost 6 bases and 4 bases, there was a span of 10 bases. This record comes from a study of T-cell memory formation after mild COVID-19. TCRdb itself ran the 5' RACE reads through MiXCR, one entry per CDR3 protein. The table shows roughly 380,000 distinct CDR3 sequences, with around 28% occurring only once. J is TRBJ2-7 and V is TRBV6-2 or TRBV6-3; possible D gene TRBD2, 5 bases. The specimen was PBMCs or a T cell subset sorted from them (not recorded which). The sequence was obtained from an adult woman who had mild COVID-19 (a few samples of this study predate the infection). Cell type and time point are not known. CDR3 sequence reads: CASSETSYEQYF. DNA of the CDR3: TGTGCCAGCAGCGAAACTAGTTACGAGCAGTACTTC.